This T cell receptor (beta chain) was recovered during a study of blood T cell repertoires in COVID-19. CDR3 size: 17 residues. V lost 0 bases to trimming and J lost 5 bases, with 17 bases between them. Germline loops: CDR1 SGHRS, CDR2 YFSETQ. In the authors' methods: Amplifying reference gene primers gave estimates of nucleated cell counts. Sequencing was performed with immunoSEQ multiplex PCR; in TCRdb, only in-frame clones are kept and a portion is missing. V and J calls and clone size are as listed in that table; D and trimming were resolved from the DNA. This sample has approximately 150,000 clones; 85% to 90% occur once, and the top ten carry 15% to 20%.

The chain recombines TRBV5-1 with TRBJ2-2; D may be TRBD2 (6 bases). The source is a man aged 50 to 59 with active or convalescent COVID-19. Sequencing was performed on peripheral blood. This CDR3 reads CASSLEPTSLVTGELFF. The CDR3 DNA reads TGCGCCAGCAGCTTGGAGCCTACTAGCTTGGTAACCGGGGAGCTGTTTTTT.